The entry that follows covers one T cell receptor (beta chain) sequence. The antigen remains undetermined. Here immunoSEQ multiplex PCR was the method, and the copy in TCRdb shows in-frame clones only, minus some. The sample carries some 180,000 clones, 85% to 95% recorded once. V was cut by 3 bases and J by 3 bases, with 15 bases left in between. The germline V gene encodes CDR1 MNHEY and CDR2 SMNVEV (reference sequence). The CDR3 runs 15 residues. These data belong to a study of T cell responses to AZD1222 COVID-19 vaccine. The study's findings and limits: Among the donors, most were white British and more were female, and clonal diversity was possibly underestimated. With two AZD1222 doses given, Spike-specific TCR breadth and depth both rose. Along spike, vaccine-associated CD4 TCRs were found throughout, with dominance at 160-218 and 743-854. Of spike-specific TCRs, nearly half reportedly target regions left unmutated in variants.

Specimen: peripheral blood, collected on day 0 of AZD1222 vaccination. The J gene is TRBJ2-7, the V gene TRBV27, with a possible D match to TRBD2 (5 bases). The clonotype was recovered from an adult in good health. CDR3 DNA sequence: TGTGCCAGCAGTTTCAGCCCAACTAGGATCTACGAGCAGTACTTC. Translated, it gives CASSFSPTRIYEQYF.